Included here is one T cell receptor (beta chain) sequence, with context. Under the authors' procedure: Estimation of nucleated cell counts was performed using reference gene primer amplification. The protocol was immunoSEQ multiplex PCR, while the TCRdb copy is restricted to in-frame clones and leaves out a portion. V, J and clone size derive from that table, while D and trimming were established from the DNA sequence. The repertoire holds about 80,000 clones, with 60% to 85% as singletons. The sample originates from a study of blood T cell repertoires in COVID-19. Study in general: Both acute and convalescent COVID-19 samples were obtained from the United States, Italy and Spain.

This CDR3 contains 12 residues. CDR1 and CDR2 from the germline V gene are MNHEY and SVGAGI. V was pared by 6 bases and J by 4 bases, with 7 bases between. The sample was peripheral blood. This receptor was identified in a human donor in a cohort sampled during active COVID-19. This rearrangement joins TRBV6-5 to TRBJ1-5; D is undetermined. This CDR3 is CASSSVNQPQHF. CDR3 nucleotides: TGTGCCAGCAGCAGTGTTAATCAGCCCCAGCATTTT.